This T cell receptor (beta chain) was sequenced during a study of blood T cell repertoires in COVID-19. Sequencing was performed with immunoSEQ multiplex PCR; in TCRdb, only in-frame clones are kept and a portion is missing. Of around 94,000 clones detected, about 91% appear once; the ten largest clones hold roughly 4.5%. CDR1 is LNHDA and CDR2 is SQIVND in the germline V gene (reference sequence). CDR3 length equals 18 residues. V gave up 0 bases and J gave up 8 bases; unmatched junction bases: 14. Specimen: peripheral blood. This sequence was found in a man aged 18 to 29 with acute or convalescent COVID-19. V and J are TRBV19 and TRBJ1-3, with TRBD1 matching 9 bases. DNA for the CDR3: TGTGCCAGTAGTATAGAACAGGGGGCGGCTCCGGAGATCCACACCATATATTTT. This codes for CASSIEQGAAPEIHTIYF.